What follows are 19 T cell receptor beta chains derived from one specimen sequenced in a study of identical twins. TCRdb called the 5' RACE reads again in MiXCR, with one record for every CDR3 protein. Counted here are 200,000 to 300,000 distinct CDR3 sequences, roughly 7% occurring once; the ten biggest clones make up 3% to 4.5%. In addition, the sample was reused for a study of yellow fever vaccine responses in identical twins.

Sequenced material: memory (CD45RO+) T cells sorted from blood. Receptor source: a woman aged 18-35 years in good health.

This clonotype was observed a few times. The V gene is TRBV28, the J gene TRBJ1-1; TRBD1 matches 8 bases. The germline CDR1 and CDR2 sequences are MDHEN and SYDVKM. J was trimmed by 2 bases and V by 6 bases; bases with no gene match: 8. This CDR3 has 15 amino acids. The CDR3 reads CASRKTGVLNTEAFF. The CDR3 DNA reads as TGTGCCAGCAGAAAGACAGGGGTCCTTAACACTGAAGCTTTCTTT.

This rearrangement joins TRBV5-1 to TRBJ2-3; 9 bases map to TRBD2. The germline gives CDR1 SGHRS, CDR2 YFSETQ. Trimming cost V 3 bases and J 8 bases; bases outside gene matches: 19. This CDR3 contains 18 residues. The CDR3 nucleotides are TGCGCCAGCAGCTGGCCAGCGGGAGGCCCCGGCCCACAGTCTACGCAGTATTTT. Protein product: CASSWPAGGPGPQSTQYF.

This clonotype was recorded at least ten times. The genes are TRBV12-3 or TRBV12-4 and TRBJ2-1; TRBD2 agrees at 11 bases. The CDR3 spans 16 residues. V shed 5 bases, J shed 8 bases, and the junction held 11 bases outside the gene matches. CDR3 DNA: TGTGCCAGCAGTGTCCGGGGTAGCGGGGGGGCGGATGAGCAGTTCTTC. Protein: CASSVRGSGGADEQFF.

The chain combines TRBV6-5 with TRBJ1-1; possibly TRBD1 for D (5 bases). Germline assignment: CDR1 MNHEY and CDR2 SVGAGI. The CDR3 has 14 residues. V lost 4 bases and J 5 bases, leaving 14 bases between the germline ends. CDR3 residues: CASSSGDLYTEAFF. CDR3 DNA: TGTGCCAGCAGTTCTGGGGACCTTTATACTGAAGCTTTCTTT.

The CDR3 DNA follows: TGTGCCAGCAGCAGCAACACCCGCTACGAGCAGTACTTC. It specifies CASSSNTRYEQYF. The chain is built from TRBV5-6 and TRBJ2-7; D is uncertain. The CDR3 spans 13 residues. V shed 4 bases and J shed 3 bases, with 11 bases lying between them. Germline assignment: CDR1 SGHDT and CDR2 YYEEEE.

This chain links TRBV4-2 with TRBJ2-1; D may be TRBD1 (5 bases). This CDR3 has 15 amino acids. The germline CDR1 and CDR2 sequences are LGHNA and YNFKEQ. V lost 0 bases, J lost 8 bases, and 14 bases lay in between. The CDR3 here is CASSQDPAGLDEQFF. Written as DNA, the CDR3 is TGTGCCAGCAGCCAAGATCCCGCAGGGTTGGATGAGCAGTTCTTC.

This clonotype was picked up a small number of times. V is TRBV6-1 and J is TRBJ2-7, with 10 bases fitting TRBD2. Trimming at V came to 6 bases and at J to 3 bases, leaving 8 bases not matched to a gene. The CDR3 covers 15 residues. Germline V gene sequence: CDR1 MNHNS, CDR2 SASEGT. The CDR3 here is CASSQRAGGFYEQYV. For the CDR3, the DNA is TGTGCCAGCAGCCAAAGAGCGGGGGGGTTCTACGAGCAGTACGTC.

Many counts were recorded for this clonotype. The gene calls are TRBV18 and TRBJ2-7; D is possibly TRBD2 (6 bases). Germline V lookup: CDR1 KGHSH, CDR2 LQKENI. The V and J ends lost 3 bases and 4 bases respectively, with 13 bases between them. CDR3 size: 14 residues. The CDR3 protein is CASSPGGGGYEQYF. CDR3 sequence (DNA): TGTGCCAGCTCACCGGGGGGAGGAGGATACGAGCAGTACTTC. The complete variable domain, with remaining parts taken from reference TRBV18 and TRBJ2-7, reads NAGVMQNPRHLVRRRGQEARLRCSPMKGHSHVYWYRQLPEEGLKFMVYLQKENIIDESGMPKERFSAEFPKEGPSILRIQQVVRGDSAAYFCASSPGGGGYEQYFGPGTRLTVT.

The chain employs TRBV15 and TRBJ2-5; TRBD2 matches at 7 bases. The CDR3 runs to 14 residues. The V segment lost 4 bases and the J segment 7 bases; nucleotides outside the gene matches: 9. The germline V gene has CDR1 LNHNV and CDR2 YYDKDF (reference sequence). The CDR3 sequence is CATSIGGSSWTQYF. CDR3 coding DNA: TGTGCCACCAGCATCGGGGGGTCTTCATGGACCCAGTACTTC.

The genes are TRBV10-3 and TRBJ2-2; 8 positions match TRBD2. The germline V gene has CDR1 ENHRY and CDR2 SYGVKD. V dropped 10 bases and J dropped 2; count of bases not matched to a gene: 6. CDR3 length: 14 residues. The CDR3 DNA sequence: TGTGCCACCCGGAGCGGGGGAAACACCGGGGAGCTGTTTTTT. Protein: CATRSGGNTGELFF.

This clonotype was seen a few times. The DNA for the CDR3 is TGTGCCAGCAGCTTACCCGGGACCCAGGAAGGCTACACCTTC. This encodes CASSLPGTQEGYTF. The rearrangement joins TRBV11-2 to TRBJ1-2, with a tentative D call TRBD1 (5 bases). Germline V lookup: CDR1 SGHAT, CDR2 FQNNGV. The CDR3 spans 14 residues. Trimming cost V 2 bases and J 8 bases, with 15 bases left between them.

This clonotype was detected many times. This chain joins TRBV3-1 and TRBJ2-6, with TRBD2 as a possible D gene (5 bases). V gave up 6 bases and J gave up 0 bases, with 12 bases separating them. Germline lookup yields CDR1 LGHDT and CDR2 YNNKEL (reference sequence). The CDR3 totals 16 residues. In DNA, the CDR3 is TGTGCCAGCAGACCCCCGGGGAGCTCTGGGGCCAACGTCCTGACTTTC. Its translation: CASRPPGSSGANVLTF.

Only a few counts were recorded for this clonotype. The rearrangement links TRBV29-1 to TRBJ2-3; perhaps TRBD1 as D (5 bases). The germline V and J ends were trimmed by 3 bases and 0 bases, with 19 bases remaining between them. Germline V gene sequence: CDR1 SQVTM, CDR2 ANQGSEA. This CDR3 has 17 amino acids. In DNA form, the CDR3 reads TGCAGCGTTGACCAAACCCATACAGGTCCTAGCACAGATACGCAGTATTTT. It translates to CSVDQTHTGPSTDTQYF.

This clonotype was detected a few times. The V call is TRBV4-2, the J call TRBJ2-2, with D hard to call. Trimming shortened V by 8 bases and J by 0 bases, and 7 bases separated the two germline ends. The CDR3 spans 13 residues. The V gene's germline CDR1 is LGHNA and CDR2 YNFKEQ. For the CDR3, the DNA is TGTGCCAGCGGAATCTCGAACACCGGGGAGCTGTTTTTT. It codes for CASGISNTGELFF.

This rearrangement joins TRBV2 to TRBJ2-1, with 8 bases lining up with TRBD2. This CDR3 has 15 amino acids. Looked up from germline, CDR1 is SNHLY and CDR2 is FYNNEI. Trimming cost V 4 bases and J 4 bases; bases outside gene matches: 6. The DNA of the CDR3 is TGTGCCAGCAGTGTTGACGGGGGGGGATACAATGAGCAGTTCTTC. This codes for CASSVDGGGYNEQFF.

The chain couples TRBV5-1 to TRBJ2-7; D might be TRBD1 (6 bases). Looked up from germline, CDR1 is SGHRS and CDR2 is YFSETQ. The CDR3 runs to 16 residues. The ends were cut back, 4 bases at V and 1 base at J, with 18 bases in the middle. CDR3 bases: TGCGCCAGCAGCACCCACCGGGACACAAATTCCTACGAGCAGTACTTC. This codes for CASSTHRDTNSYEQYF.

This clonotype was seen a handful of times. The chain recombines TRBV7-9 with TRBJ2-1; unclear D gene. Germline V CDR1 and CDR2: SEHNR, FQNEAQ (reference sequence). The CDR3 runs 13 residues. Trimming shortened V by 2 bases and J by 4 bases, and 6 bases separated the two germline ends. The CDR3 sequence: CASSLPAYNEQFF. The DNA for the CDR3 is TGTGCCAGCAGCTTACCAGCATACAATGAGCAGTTCTTC.

In its sample, this clonotype was seen many times. The chain combines TRBV4-2 with TRBJ1-1, with D perhaps matching TRBD1 (5 bases). Germline CDR1 and CDR2: LGHNA and YNFKEQ. The germline V and J ends were trimmed by 0 bases and 5 bases, with 22 bases remaining between them. This CDR3 contains 18 residues. This CDR3 is CASSQDLDTPDAKTEAFF. CDR3 DNA: TGTGCCAGCAGCCAAGACCTGGACACCCCCGATGCGAAGACTGAAGCTTTCTTT.

This chain uses TRBV6-5 with TRBJ2-7; unclear D gene. The CDR3 length is 14 residues. The V gene lost 0 bases and the J gene lost 3 bases, with 9 bases spanning the gap. In germline, CDR1 is MNHEY, CDR2 SVGAGI. This CDR3 reads CASSYSYGYYEQYF. The DNA for the CDR3 is TGTGCCAGCAGTTACTCTTACGGCTACTACGAGCAGTACTTC.